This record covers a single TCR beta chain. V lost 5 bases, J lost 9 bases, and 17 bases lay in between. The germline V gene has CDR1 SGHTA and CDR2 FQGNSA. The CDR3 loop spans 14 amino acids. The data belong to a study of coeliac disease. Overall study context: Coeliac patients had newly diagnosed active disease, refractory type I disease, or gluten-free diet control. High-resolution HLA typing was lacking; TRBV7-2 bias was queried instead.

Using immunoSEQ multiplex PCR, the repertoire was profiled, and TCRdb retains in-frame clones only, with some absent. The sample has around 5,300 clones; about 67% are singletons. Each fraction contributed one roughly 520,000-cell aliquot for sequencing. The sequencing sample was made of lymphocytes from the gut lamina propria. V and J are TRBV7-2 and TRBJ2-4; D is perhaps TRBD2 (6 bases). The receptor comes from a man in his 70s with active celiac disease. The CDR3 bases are TGTGCCAGCAGCGTAAACGCGGGACGTGGCATTCAGTACTTC. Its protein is CASSVNAGRGIQYF.